This T cell receptor (beta chain) was sequenced during a study of T cell responses to AZD1222 COVID-19 vaccine. Study results and caveats: As reported, nearly half of all spike-specific TCRs target variant regions that are unmutated.

Comment on this clone: The antigen is unknown.

The CDR3 is 14 amino acids. V lost 5 bases to trimming and J lost 5 bases; unmatched junction nucleotides: 8. Per germline, CDR1 MNHEY and CDR2 SMNVEV (reference sequence). Here immunoSEQ multiplex PCR was the method, and the copy in TCRdb shows in-frame clones only, minus some. The sample contains over 150,000 clones, around 87% of which appear only once. V and J are TRBV27 and TRBJ2-5; TRBD1 matches 7 bases. The sequences come from peripheral blood, collected on day 0 of AZD1222 vaccination. The receptor was isolated from an adult in good health. CDR3 sequence: CASSAQGRGETQYF. CDR3 DNA: TGTGCCAGCAGTGCACAGGGGAGAGGCGAGACCCAGTACTTC.